The sequence of this TCR beta chain was determined in a study of cytomegalovirus exposure and HLA in healthy donors. Regarding this clone: The antigen remains unidentified.

There are 16 residues in the CDR3. J was trimmed by 10 bases and V by 1 base; bases with no gene match: 7. CDR1 is LGHNA and CDR2 is YSLEER in the germline V gene. Generated by immunoSEQ multiplex PCR, the TCRdb table keeps only in-frame clones and is missing some. The table includes 90,000 to 130,000 clones, roughly 88% detected once. Broader study findings: A subsequent analysis found that TCR clusters from the first cohort also tended to co-occur in the 110 or so validation repertoires, with about 94% of cluster scores above 0.

This chain links TRBV4-3 with TRBJ1-6, with 10 bases aligning to TRBD1. This TCR came from a woman in her thirties in good health and CMV-seropositive. Sequences were obtained from PBMCs. CDR3: CASSQGTGQGNSPLHF. The CDR3, as DNA: TGCGCCAGCAGCCAAGGGACGGGACAGGGGAACTCACCCCTCCACTTT.